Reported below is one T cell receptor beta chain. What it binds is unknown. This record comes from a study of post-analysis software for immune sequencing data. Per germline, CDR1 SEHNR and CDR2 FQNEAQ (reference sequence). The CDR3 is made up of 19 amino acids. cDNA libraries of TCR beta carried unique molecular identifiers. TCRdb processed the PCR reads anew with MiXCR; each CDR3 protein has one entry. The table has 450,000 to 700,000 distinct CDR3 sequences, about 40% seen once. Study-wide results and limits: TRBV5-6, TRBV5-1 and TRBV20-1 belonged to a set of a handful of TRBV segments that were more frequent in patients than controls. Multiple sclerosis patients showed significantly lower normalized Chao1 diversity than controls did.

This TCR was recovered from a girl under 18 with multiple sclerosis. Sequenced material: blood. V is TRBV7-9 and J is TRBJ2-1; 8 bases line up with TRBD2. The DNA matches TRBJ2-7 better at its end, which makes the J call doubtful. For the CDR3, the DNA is TGTGCCAGCAGCCCGAGGGCAACGGGGGGGCTAAGATCCTACAATGAGCAGTACTTC. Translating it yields CASSPRATGGLRSYNEQYF.